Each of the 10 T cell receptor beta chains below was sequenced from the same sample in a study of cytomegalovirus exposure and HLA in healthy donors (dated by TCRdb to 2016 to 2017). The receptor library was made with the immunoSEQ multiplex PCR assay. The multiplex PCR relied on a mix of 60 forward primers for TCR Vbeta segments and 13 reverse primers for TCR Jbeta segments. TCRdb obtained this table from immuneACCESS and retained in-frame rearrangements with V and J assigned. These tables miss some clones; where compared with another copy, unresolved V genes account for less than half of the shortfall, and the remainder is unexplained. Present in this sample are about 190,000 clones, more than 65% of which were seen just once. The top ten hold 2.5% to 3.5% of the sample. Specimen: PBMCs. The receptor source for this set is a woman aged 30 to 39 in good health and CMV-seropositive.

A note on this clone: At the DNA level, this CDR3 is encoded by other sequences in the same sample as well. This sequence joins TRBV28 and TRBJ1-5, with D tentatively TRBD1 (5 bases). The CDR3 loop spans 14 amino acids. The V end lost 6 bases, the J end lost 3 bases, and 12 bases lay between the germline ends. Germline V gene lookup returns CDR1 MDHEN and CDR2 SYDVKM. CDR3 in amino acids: CASSLTGLNQPQHF. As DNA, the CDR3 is TGTGCCAGCAGCTTGACGGGACTCAATCAGCCCCAGCATTTT.

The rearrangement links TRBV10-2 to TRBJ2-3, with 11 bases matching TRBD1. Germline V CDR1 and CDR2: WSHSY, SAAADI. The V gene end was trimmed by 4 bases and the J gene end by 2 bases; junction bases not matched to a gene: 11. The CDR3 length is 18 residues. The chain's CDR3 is CASSVRGQGVSLTDTQYF. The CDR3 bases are TGCGCCAGCAGTGTCCGGGGACAGGGGGTTAGTCTCACAGATACGCAGTATTTT.

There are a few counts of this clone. In DNA, the CDR3 is TGTGCCAGCCCGGCGGGGACGGAGTCCTACAATGAGCAGTTCTTC. Translating it yields CASPAGTESYNEQFF. The chain recombines TRBV7-9 with TRBJ2-1, with D perhaps TRBD2 (6 bases). The CDR3 length is 15 residues. Deletions cut 8 bases from V and 1 base from J, with 15 bases between. Germline values: CDR1 SEHNR, CDR2 FQNEAQ (reference sequence).

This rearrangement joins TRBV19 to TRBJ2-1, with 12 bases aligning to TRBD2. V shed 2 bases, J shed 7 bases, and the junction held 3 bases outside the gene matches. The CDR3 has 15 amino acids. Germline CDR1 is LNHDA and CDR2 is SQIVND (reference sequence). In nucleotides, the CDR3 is TGTGCCAGTAGTATACTAGCGGGAGGGCCGAATGAGCAGTTCTTC. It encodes CASSILAGGPNEQFF.

The chain's CDR3 is CASSQQASGPYEQYF. The DNA of the CDR3 is TGTGCCAGCAGCCAGCAGGCTAGCGGTCCCTACGAGCAGTACTTC. The chain carries TRBV28 and TRBJ2-7, with 7 bases fitting TRBD2. Germline V gene sequence: CDR1 MDHEN, CDR2 SYDVKM. V lost 6 bases to trimming and J lost 2 bases; unmatched junction nucleotides: 10. The CDR3 sequence is 15 residues long.

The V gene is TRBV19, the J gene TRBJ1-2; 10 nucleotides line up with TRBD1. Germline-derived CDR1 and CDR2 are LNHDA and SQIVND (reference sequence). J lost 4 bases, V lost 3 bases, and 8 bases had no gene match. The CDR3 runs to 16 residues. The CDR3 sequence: CASSIGDRGIGYGYTF. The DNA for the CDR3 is TGTGCCAGTAGTATTGGGGACAGGGGTATCGGCTATGGCTACACCTTC.

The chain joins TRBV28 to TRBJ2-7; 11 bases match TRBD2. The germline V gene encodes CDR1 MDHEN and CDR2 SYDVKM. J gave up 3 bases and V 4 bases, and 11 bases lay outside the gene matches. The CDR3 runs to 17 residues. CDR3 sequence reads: CASSSPGTSGSSYEQYF. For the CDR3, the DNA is TGTGCCAGCAGTTCGCCCGGGACTAGCGGTAGCAGCTACGAGCAGTACTTC.

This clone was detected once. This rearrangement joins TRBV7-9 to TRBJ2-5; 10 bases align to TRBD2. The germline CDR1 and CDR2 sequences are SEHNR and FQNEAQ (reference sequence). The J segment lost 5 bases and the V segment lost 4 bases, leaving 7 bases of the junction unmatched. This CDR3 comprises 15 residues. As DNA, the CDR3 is TGTGCCAGCAGCTCCAGCGGGAGGGCCTTTGAGACCCAGTACTTC. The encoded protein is CASSSSGRAFETQYF.

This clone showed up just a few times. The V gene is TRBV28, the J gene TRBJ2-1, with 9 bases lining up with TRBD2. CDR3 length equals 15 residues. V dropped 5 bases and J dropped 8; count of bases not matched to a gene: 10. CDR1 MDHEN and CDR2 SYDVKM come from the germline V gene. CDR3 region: CASSPLAGSLYEQFF. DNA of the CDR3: TGTGCCAGCAGTCCTCTAGCGGGAAGTCTCTATGAGCAGTTCTTC.

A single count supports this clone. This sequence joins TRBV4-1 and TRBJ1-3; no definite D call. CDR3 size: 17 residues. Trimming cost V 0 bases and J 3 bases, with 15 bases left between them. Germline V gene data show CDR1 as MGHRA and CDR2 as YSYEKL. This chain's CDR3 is CASSQDGRGLIGNTIYF. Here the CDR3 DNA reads TGCGCCAGCAGCCAAGACGGCCGCGGATTGATTGGAAACACCATATATTTT.